This T cell receptor (beta chain) was captured in a study of T-cell memory formation after mild COVID-19. Study-wide findings and caveats: Second-wave clones with a day 37 peak had unconfirmed SARS-CoV-2 specificity. Later expanders leaned CD4+, whereas day 15 to 85 contracting clones were balanced CD4/CD8.

This clonotype turned up a few times. Its target is unknown. The CDR3 spans 11 residues. The germline V and J ends were trimmed by 1 base and 7 bases, with 7 bases remaining between them. Germline loops: CDR1 DFQATT, CDR2 SNEGSKA (reference sequence). TCRdb passed the 5' RACE reads through MiXCR, listing each CDR3 protein once. This table holds about 300,000 distinct CDR3 sequences, just under 20% found once. Sequencing was done on a sample of PBMCs or a T cell subset sorted from them (not recorded which). The chain combines TRBV20-1 with TRBJ1-2, with a tentative D call TRBD1 (5 bases). The sequence came from a man aged 18-30 years who had mild COVID-19 (a few samples of this study predate the infection). Cell type and time point are not known. CDR3: CSARGGGGYTF. The CDR3 DNA is TGCAGTGCTAGAGGTGGGGGTGGCTACACCTTC.